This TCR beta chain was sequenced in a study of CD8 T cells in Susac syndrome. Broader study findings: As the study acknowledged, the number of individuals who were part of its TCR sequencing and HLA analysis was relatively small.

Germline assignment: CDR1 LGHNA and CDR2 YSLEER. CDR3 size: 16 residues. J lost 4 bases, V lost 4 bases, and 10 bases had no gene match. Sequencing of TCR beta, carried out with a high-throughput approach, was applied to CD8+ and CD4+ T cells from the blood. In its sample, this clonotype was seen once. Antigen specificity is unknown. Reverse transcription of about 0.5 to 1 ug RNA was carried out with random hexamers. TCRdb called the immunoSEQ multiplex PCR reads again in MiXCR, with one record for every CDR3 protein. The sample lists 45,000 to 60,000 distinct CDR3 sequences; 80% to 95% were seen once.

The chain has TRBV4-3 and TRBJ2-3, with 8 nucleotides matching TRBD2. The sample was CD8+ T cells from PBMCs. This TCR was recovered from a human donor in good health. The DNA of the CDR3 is TGCGCCAGCAGCCCTGCCGGCAGCGGGAGCTCAGATACGCAGTATTTT. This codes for CASSPAGSGSSDTQYF.